This T cell receptor (beta chain) derives from a study of T cell changes during pregnancy in multiple sclerosis (dated by TCRdb to between 2018 and 2020). Describing the broader study: The study examined how the T cell repertoire changed over the course of pregnancy in women with multiple sclerosis.

As concerns this clone: The antigen it binds to is not known. Base qualities were left out, and no much larger clone turns up one base away.

Based on the germline V gene (reference sequence), the CDR1 and CDR2 sequences are PRHDT and FYEKMQ. There are 16 amino acids in the CDR3, from cysteine to phenylalanine inclusive. Here the CDR3 DNA is all that survives: 48 bases in frame from base 1. Unmatched junction bases come to 3, with V trimmed by 2 bases and J by 2 bases. Receptors were amplified or captured by the immunoSEQ multiplex PCR assay. What TCRdb holds here is the immuneACCESS table cut down to in-frame rearrangements. Part of the clones is not present; checked against another copy, under half of the missing clones reflect an unresolved V gene, and the others are unexplained. In this sample the table shows about 50,000 clones, 90% of which occur a single time. The leading ten clones occupy less than 6.5% of the sample.

Recombination linked TRBV13 to TRBJ2-3; 11 of the junction bases match TRBD2. This specimen was peripheral blood, taken after pregnancy. The origin of this receptor is a female donor in good health, enrolled as a control in a pregnancy study. CDR3 region: CASSLTSGGLTDTQYF. The DNA reads as follows: TGTGCCAGCAGCTTAACTAGCGGGGGCCTCACAGATACGCAGTATTTT.